The table lists the clone carrying this T cell receptor (beta chain) with a few counts. What it binds is not known. Sequenced by immunoSEQ multiplex PCR; TCRdb stores in-frame clones only, minus some. This table has about 140,000 clones, 85% appearing once. J lost 4 bases, V lost 6 bases, and 2 bases had no gene match. Germline values: CDR1 MNHEY, CDR2 SVGAGI. This CDR3 is built from 12 residues. This sample is drawn from a study of T cell responses to AZD1222 COVID-19 vaccine. Regarding the study as a whole: Baseline antibody screening turned up just a handful of seropositive AZD1222 recipients.

The sequencing here drew on peripheral blood, taken 28 days after the second dose of the MenACWY control vaccine. The V and J genes are TRBV6-5 and TRBJ1-2; 7 bases are shared with TRBD1. The source is an adult who received the MenACWY meningococcal vaccine as a control. CDR3 region: CASRGGAYGYTF. DNA for the CDR3: TGTGCCAGCAGAGGGGGCGCCTATGGCTACACCTTC.